This entry concerns a single TCR beta chain. Its specificity is unknown. In germline, CDR1 is MDHEN, CDR2 SYDVKM. CDR3 length: 15 residues. V was clipped by 2 bases and J by 7 bases; unmatched bases: 4. These data belong to a study of T cells in localized non-small cell lung cancer. General study results and limits: Appearances in adjacent lung were noted for a median approximately 50 of the top 100 tumor clones.

Measured with immunoSEQ multiplex PCR; TCRdb has only the in-frame clones, and not every one. This table holds 100,000 or so clones, under 95% found once. The specimen comprised PBMCs, sampled before any cancer treatment. This chain connects TRBV28 to TRBJ2-1, with 11 bases aligning to TRBD2. The TCR was taken from a woman aged 40-70 years with stage II squamous cell lung carcinoma. CDR3 sequence reads: CASSLRLAGKNEQFF. The CDR3 nucleotides read TGTGCCAGCAGTTTACGACTAGCGGGGAAAAATGAGCAGTTCTTC.